This record concerns one TCR beta chain sequence. The target antigen is unknown. The sample is drawn from a study of T-cell memory formation after mild COVID-19. Overall study context: For the most part, TCR clusters were specific to one donor.

Sample barcodes and UMIs were carried by the TCR alpha and TCR beta cDNA libraries that 5'RACE generated with constant-segment primers. TCRdb recomputed calls from the 5' RACE reads with MiXCR, one row per CDR3 protein. The table includes around 200,000 distinct CDR3 sequences, around 21% detected once. Losses at the gene ends were 1 base for V and 4 bases for J; bases not matched to a gene: 10. Germline V gene lookup returns CDR1 SGHTA and CDR2 FQGNSA. The CDR3 spans 18 residues. Study-level results: For contracting clones, CD4+ ones sat mainly in CM and EM, CD8+ in EMRA. That cross-reactive memory joined was suggested by some responding clones appearing in pre-infection memory.

This sequence was found in an adult woman who had mild COVID-19 (a few samples of this study predate the infection). Cell type and time point are not known. Sequenced: PBMCs or a T cell subset sorted from them (not recorded which). This chain uses TRBV7-2 with TRBJ2-5; 12 nucleotides match TRBD2. The CDR3 region has the DNA TGTGCCAGCAGCTTAGTACTCCTAGCGGGAGGGCCGGGAGAGACCCAGTACTTC. It yields the protein CASSLVLLAGGPGETQYF.